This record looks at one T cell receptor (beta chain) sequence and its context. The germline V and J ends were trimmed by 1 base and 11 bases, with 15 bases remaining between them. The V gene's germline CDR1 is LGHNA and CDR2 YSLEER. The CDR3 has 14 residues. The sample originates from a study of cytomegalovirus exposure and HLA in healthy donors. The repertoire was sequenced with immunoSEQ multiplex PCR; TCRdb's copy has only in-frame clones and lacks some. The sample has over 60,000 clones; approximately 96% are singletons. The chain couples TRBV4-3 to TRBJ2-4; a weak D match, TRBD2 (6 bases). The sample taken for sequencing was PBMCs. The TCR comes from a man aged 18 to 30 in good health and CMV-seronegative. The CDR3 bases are TGCGCCAGCAGCCAAGCCCCGGGAGCAGCCTTTCAGTACTTC. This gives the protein CASSQAPGAAFQYF.